What follows describes a single TCR beta chain. In the original analysis: Nucleated cell number was recorded as an estimate derived from reference gene primer amplification. This table comes from immunoSEQ multiplex PCR, and its TCRdb copy is limited to in-frame clones, with some not included. The V and J calls and the clone size are those of that table, but D and trimming were determined from the DNA. The sample consists of fewer than 200,000 clones, approximately 83% of them appearing once. V was trimmed by 3 bases and J by 1 base, leaving 8 bases between them. The CDR3 consists of 13 residues. Germline lookup yields CDR1 SQVTM and CDR2 ANQGSEA. These data belong to a study of blood T cell repertoires in COVID-19. Study as a whole: Whether acute or convalescent, the COVID-19 samples came from the United States, Italy and Spain. Sample material is recorded as cDNA or gDNA derived from T cells, B-cell-depleted T cells, or PBMCs.

The V call is TRBV29-1, the J call TRBJ2-3; no firm D call. The specimen was peripheral blood. This clonotype was obtained from a man over 45 with active or convalescent COVID-19. CDR3 DNA sequence: TGCAGCGTTGAGAACATGGGCACAGATACGCAGTATTTT. It is translated as CSVENMGTDTQYF.